What follows are 5 T cell receptor beta chains derived from one specimen sequenced in a study of T-cell memory formation after mild COVID-19. A single record per CDR3 protein comes from TCRdb applying MiXCR to the 5' RACE reads. The repertoire includes roughly 310,000 distinct CDR3 sequences, about 16% of them detected once, and roughly a fifth sits in the top ten. Sequenced: PBMCs or a T cell subset sorted from them (not recorded which). The receptors shown here come from a man aged 18 to 30 who had mild COVID-19 (a few samples of this study predate the infection). Cell type and time point are not known.

The chain links TRBV6-5 to TRBJ1-2; D gene ambiguous. This CDR3 region has 13 residues. Germline V gene data show CDR1 as MNHEY and CDR2 as SVGAGI. Trimming pared 6 bases from V and 8 bases from J, leaving 16 bases between. The CDR3 nucleotides are TGTGCCAGCAGCAAACAACGGCTAGGGGGCTACACCTTC. It is translated as CASSKQRLGGYTF.

This clonotype was counted only a few times. The chain uses TRBV29-1 and TRBJ2-3; D gene unclear. Germline loops: CDR1 SQVTM, CDR2 ANQGSEA. V lost 7 bases, J lost 7 bases, and 9 bases lay in between. The CDR3 covers 10 residues. CDR3 sequence: CSGRMNTQYF. The CDR3 nucleotides are TGCAGCGGACGTATGAATACGCAGTATTTT.

The V call is TRBV6-5, the J call TRBJ2-4; 9 nucleotides agree with TRBD1. The CDR3 covers 14 residues. Germline CDR1 reads MNHEY; CDR2 reads SVGAGI. V lost 2 bases to trimming and J lost 8 bases; unmatched junction nucleotides: 4. CDR3: CASSYTQGAYIQYF. CDR3 in DNA: TGTGCCAGCAGTTACACACAGGGGGCATACATTCAGTACTTC.

The V gene is TRBV3-1, the J gene TRBJ2-7, with unresolved D. From germline, CDR1 is LGHDT and CDR2 YNNKEL (reference sequence). Trimming stripped 4 bases from V and 3 bases from J, with 10 bases between. The CDR3 is made up of 13 amino acids. CDR3 in amino acids: CASSPVGDYEQYF. In DNA form, the CDR3 reads TGTGCCAGCAGCCCCGTCGGCGACTACGAGCAGTACTTC.

This clonotype turned up a few times. The chain carries TRBV27 and TRBJ2-1, with 7 bases matching TRBD1. Looked up from germline, CDR1 is MNHEY and CDR2 is SMNVEV (reference sequence). Trimming cost V 2 bases and J 1 base; bases outside gene matches: 2. The length of the CDR3 is 15 residues. The CDR3 spells CASSLKGQSYNEQFF. The CDR3 DNA is TGTGCCAGCAGTTTAAAGGGACAGTCCTACAATGAGCAGTTCTTC.